A selection of T cell receptor beta chains follows, all from one sample in a study of T cell responses to AZD1222 COVID-19 vaccine. Profiled with immunoSEQ multiplex PCR; TCRdb holds only in-frame clones, not every one. The sample lists around 70,000 clones, about 90% occurring once. Sequenced material: peripheral blood, taken 28 days after the second AZD1222 dose. These receptors came from an adult who received the AZD1222 COVID-19 vaccine. CDR3s leave out the opening cysteine and the closing phenylalanine or tryptophan. Fields, in order: J gene, D gene, V gene, CDR3 protein. D genes are given only for firm matches.

TRBJ1-1 | . | TRBV7-3 | ASSLKRGTEAF
TRBJ2-5 | . | TRBV7-3 | ASSLRAGQPPEETQY
TRBJ1-2 | . | TRBV5-6 | ASRLRGGRANYGYT
TRBJ1-3 | TRBD1 | TRBV29-1 | SVDDRDRGNTIY
TRBJ2-2 | TRBD1 | TRBV19 | ASMAGQGRFGELF
TRBJ1-5 | TRBD1 | TRBV2 | ASSGTGLGQPQH
TRBJ1-1 | TRBD1 | TRBV28 | ASRAGQSEAF
TRBJ1-1 | . | TRBV12-3/TRBV12-4 | ASSLVGNTEAF
TRBJ1-2 | TRBD1 | TRBV14 | ASSQRAGTGDGYT
TRBJ1-1 | . | TRBV5-1 | ASSGQLNTEAF
TRBJ1-1 | . | TRBV12-3/TRBV12-4 | ASTDDITRRAF
TRBJ2-7 | TRBD1 | TRBV29-1 | SVVSGTGLYEQY
TRBJ2-1 | TRBD2 | TRBV10-3 | AISPGLAVDEQF
TRBJ1-2 | TRBD1 | TRBV18 | ASSQGTGGGYT
TRBJ1-2 | . | TRBV9 | ASSVGGASGIYGYT
TRBJ2-3 | TRBD2 | TRBV24-1 | ATSDLPRGGMAGAEQDTQY
TRBJ2-7 | TRBD2 | TRBV29-1 | SCSLADSYEQY
TRBJ1-2 | . | TRBV2 | ASRYGREGGYT
TRBJ1-5 | . | TRBV7-9 | ASSRGGGVDQPQH
TRBJ1-1 | . | TRBV7-3 | ASSESMNTEAF
TRBJ2-2 | . | TRBV20-1 | SARFAAELF
TRBJ1-6 | TRBD1 | TRBV6-5 | ASSKGQVNSPLH
TRBJ2-2 | TRBD2 | TRBV10-3 | ATGGVAGGVGELF
TRBJ2-6 | . | TRBV27 | ASSRWVGGTGANVLT
TRBJ1-2 | TRBD1 | TRBV3-1/TRBV3-2 | ASSQDVVRGIYGYT
TRBJ2-2 | . | TRBV5-4 | ASSFGQQNTGELF
TRBJ2-2 | TRBD2 | TRBV11-2 | ASRRTSGSPGELF
TRBJ1-6 | . | TRBV28 | ASKGYSPLH
TRBJ1-4 | . | TRBV27 | ASSLGAATNEKLF
TRBJ1-3 | . | TRBV18 | ASSPGEFSGNTIY
TRBJ1-6 | TRBD1 | TRBV9 | ASSARTGEGSPLH
TRBJ2-4 | . | TRBV18 | ASSPSKTENIQY
TRBJ2-1 | TRBD2 | TRBV3-1/TRBV3-2 | ASSQALAGHEQF
TRBJ2-7 | . | TRBV6-5 | ATAPAGTVTYEQY
TRBJ1-4 | TRBD1 | TRBV25-1 | ASNRGPDEKLF
TRBJ2-7 | TRBD2 | TRBV7-9 | ASSFSLAGNYEQY
TRBJ2-7 | TRBD2 | TRBV4-3 | ASSQVLAGGPAYEQY
TRBJ1-2 | TRBD1 | TRBV12-5 | ASGQGDYGYT
TRBJ2-5 | . | TRBV19 | ASNKGLEGGTQY
TRBJ1-5 | TRBD1 | TRBV2 | ASSRQGLNQPQH